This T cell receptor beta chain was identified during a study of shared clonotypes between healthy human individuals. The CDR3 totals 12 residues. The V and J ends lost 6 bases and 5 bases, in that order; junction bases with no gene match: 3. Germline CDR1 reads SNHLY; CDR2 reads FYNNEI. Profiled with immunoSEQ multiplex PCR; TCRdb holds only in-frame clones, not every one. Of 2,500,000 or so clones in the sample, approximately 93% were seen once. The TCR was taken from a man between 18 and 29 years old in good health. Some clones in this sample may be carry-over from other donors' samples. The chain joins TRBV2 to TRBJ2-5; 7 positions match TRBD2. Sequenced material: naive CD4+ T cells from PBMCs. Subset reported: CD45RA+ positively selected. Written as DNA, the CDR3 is TGTGCCAGCAGCGGACTAGTGGAGACCCAGTACTTC. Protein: CASSGLVETQYF.